This passage covers 12 T cell receptor beta chains from one sample sequenced in a study of T cells in Graves' hyperthyroidism and ophthalmopathy. Researchers took RNA transcripts and amplified the TCR beta CDR3 regions from them. The primer set for the first-round RT-PCR of the TCR CDR3 was HTBI. TCRdb re-derived calls from the multiplex PCR reads in MiXCR, one entry per CDR3 protein. The table has approximately 590,000 distinct CDR3 sequences, around 45% seen once. Sequencing was done on a sample of peripheral blood or thyroid tissue (not recorded which). These receptors were collected from a woman younger than 35 with Graves' hyperthyroidism.

This clonotype has a handful of counts. The chain is built from TRBV29-1 and TRBJ1-2; the match to TRBD1 covers 7 bases. After removal of 7 bases from V and 4 bases from J, the junction contained 6 bases not matched to a gene. Germline values: CDR1 SQVTM, CDR2 ANQGSEA. This CDR3 has 12 residues. This CDR3 reads CSDSDRVYGYTF. The CDR3 nucleotides are TGCAGCGACTCTGACAGGGTCTATGGCTACACCTTC.

This clonotype has just a few counts. J is TRBJ2-5 and V is TRBV9; D gene ambiguous. CDR1 SGDLS and CDR2 YYNGEE come from the germline V gene. V gave up 6 bases and J gave up 1 base, with 16 bases separating them. This CDR3 has 15 residues. CDR3: CASTPQHTFQETQYF. CDR3 DNA sequence: TGTGCCAGCACTCCCCAGCACACCTTCCAAGAGACCCAGTACTTC.

Concerning this clonotype itself: One end of the junction does not line up with germline, which may come from a read error. This sequence joins TRBV29-1 and TRBJ1-2; D gene unclear. From germline, CDR1 is SQVTM and CDR2 ANQGSEA. CDR3 length: 12 residues. For the CDR3, the DNA is TGCAGGTTATTGGAAAGCCAAGGAGGCTACGCCTTC. Translating gives CRLLESQGGYAF.

V and J are TRBV29-1 and TRBJ1-5; D is unclear. The CDR3 totals 13 residues. Trimming shortened V by 5 bases and J by 0 bases, and 8 bases separated the two germline ends. Germline-derived CDR1 and CDR2 are SQVTM and ANQGSEA. The chain's CDR3 is CSVMADSNQPQHF. The CDR3 DNA reads as TGCAGCGTTATGGCTGATAGCAATCAGCCCCAGCATTTT.

The V call is TRBV5-1, the J call TRBJ1-3, with D tentatively TRBD1 (6 bases). The CDR3 covers 17 residues. V was cut by 0 bases and J by 0 bases, with 13 bases left in between. Germline lookup yields CDR1 SGHRS and CDR2 YFSETQ. CDR3 protein: CASSLVAGQSSGNTIYF. The CDR3 DNA reads as TGCGCCAGCAGCTTGGTAGCCGGACAGAGCTCTGGAAACACCATATATTTT.

The V and J genes are TRBV7-9 and TRBJ1-4; weak D call: TRBD1 (5 bases). CDR1 and CDR2 (germline): SEHNR, FQNEAQ (reference sequence). The V gene lost 11 bases and the J gene lost 7 bases, with 17 bases spanning the gap. There are 13 residues in the CDR3. In DNA, the CDR3 is TGTGCCGGCCGGGGGGACGGAGGTGAAAAACTGTTTTTT. Amino acids: CAGRGDGGEKLFF.

A remark on this clonotype: One end of the junction is discordant with germline, which a read error may explain. This chain links TRBV6-6 with TRBJ2-7; D is possibly TRBD1 or TRBD2 (5 bases each). The CDR3 consists of 18 residues. Germline loops: CDR1 MNHNY, CDR2 SVGAGI (reference sequence). Written as DNA, the CDR3 is TGTGCCAGCAGTTACGGTTGGGGGATCGACCAGCAGTCCTACGAGCAGTGCTTC. Translated: CASSYGWGIDQQSYEQCF.

The chain is built from TRBV20-1 and TRBJ2-7; 14 bases are a match to TRBD2. The germline V gene encodes CDR1 DFQATT and CDR2 SNEGSKA (reference sequence). The CDR3 spans 14 residues. V shed 5 bases, J shed 10 bases, and the junction held 10 bases outside the gene matches. The CDR3 is CSAGPGLAGVGQYF. For the CDR3, the DNA is TGCAGTGCTGGCCCGGGACTAGCGGGAGTCGGACAGTACTTC.

This clonotype occurred once. The rearrangement links TRBV7-8 to TRBJ1-4, with a weak D call TRBD1 (5 bases). Germline V CDR1 and CDR2: SGHVS, FQNEAQ. The CDR3 consists of 14 residues. Between the trimmed V and J ends, which lost 4 bases and 5 bases, there was a span of 11 bases. The CDR3 DNA reads as TGTGCCAGCAGCTCGGGACTGAGAAATGAAAAACTGTTTTTT. Protein product: CASSSGLRNEKLFF.

This clonotype turned up a few times. The V call is TRBV9, the J call TRBJ2-3; D assignment may be TRBD1 or TRBD2 (5 bases each). The CDR3 sequence is 13 residues long. Deletions cut 4 bases from V and 3 bases from J, with 9 bases between. Per germline, CDR1 SGDLS and CDR2 YYNGEE. CDR3 DNA sequence: TGTGCCAGCAGCTTGAGGGGAACAGATACGCAGTATTTT. This translates into CASSLRGTDTQYF.

V gene TRBV7-2 combines with J gene TRBJ1-1; possible D gene TRBD1, 5 bases. V lost 5 bases and J 0 bases, leaving 19 bases between the germline ends. The CDR3 runs 17 residues. Germline CDR1 and CDR2: SGHTA and FQGNSA. CDR3 bases: TGTGCCAGCAGCCGCAGGGTGGTGGCTGGGGTGAACACTGAAGCTTTCTTT. This codes for CASSRRVVAGVNTEAFF. The full variable domain, with the rest looked up from reference TRBV7-2 and TRBJ1-1, is GAGVSQSPSNKVTEKGKDVELRCDPISGHTALYWYRQSLGQGLEFLIYFQGNSAPDKSGLPSDRFSAERTGGSVSTLTIQRTQQEDSAVYLCASSRRVVAGVNTEAFFGQGTRLTVV.

This chain uses TRBV19 with TRBJ1-1; D call uncertain. Germline values: CDR1 LNHDA, CDR2 SQIVND (reference sequence). With 8 bases removed from V and 4 bases from J, the gap between germline ends came to 11 bases. The CDR3 length is 12 residues. CDR3 sequence: CASCRSGTEAFF. Here the CDR3 DNA reads TGTGCCAGTTGTCGGTCGGGCACTGAAGCTTTCTTT.